The 12 T cell receptor beta chains in this list originate from one sample, sequenced in a study of blood T cell repertoires in COVID-19. Profiled with immunoSEQ multiplex PCR; TCRdb holds only in-frame clones, not every one. This table holds 5,700 or so clones, approximately 90% found once. What was sequenced was peripheral blood. All receptors derive from a human donor in a cohort sampled during active COVID-19.

The genes are TRBV6-2 or TRBV6-3 and TRBJ2-7, with D perhaps TRBD2 (6 bases). V was shortened by 4 bases and J by 2 bases, with 15 bases between the two germline ends. Germline lookup yields CDR1 MNHEY and CDR2 SVGEGT. This CDR3 region has 15 residues. Here the CDR3 reads CASSSEAGITYEQYF. The CDR3 coding sequence is TGTGCCAGCAGTTCTGAAGCGGGTATCACCTACGAGCAGTACTTC.

The chain employs TRBV14 and TRBJ1-1; 7 positions agree with TRBD1. With 0 bases clipped from V and 1 base from J, the junction kept 17 bases outside the gene matches. CDR1 is SGHDN, CDR2 FVKESK, per germline. There are 20 residues in the CDR3. The DNA for the CDR3 is TGTGCCAGCAGCCAAGATAGTAATATGTGGATAGGGACAGCGAACACTGAAGCTTTCTTT. It is translated as CASSQDSNMWIGTANTEAFF.

This clone was seen a few times. The V and J genes are TRBV19 and TRBJ1-3; D might be TRBD1 (5 bases). V lost 6 bases and J lost 8, with 23 bases in between. The CDR3 loop spans 16 amino acids. CDR1 is LNHDA, CDR2 SQIVND, per germline (reference sequence). CDR3: CASSIWLHQGLDTIYF. In DNA form, the CDR3 reads TGTGCCAGTAGCATTTGGTTACACCAGGGCTTGGACACCATATATTTT.

The chain employs TRBV12-3 or TRBV12-4 and TRBJ2-7; D not resolved. With 1 base removed from V and 1 base from J, the gap between germline ends came to 5 bases. This CDR3 spans 13 amino acids. CDR3 in DNA: TGTGCCAGCAGTTTAGACGAGTCCTACGAGCAGTACTTC. This translates into CASSLDESYEQYF.

The J gene is TRBJ2-5, the V gene TRBV30; a possible D gene is TRBD2 (5 bases). Germline V gene sequence: CDR1 GTSNPN, CDR2 SVGIG (reference sequence). Trimming pared 2 bases from V and 7 bases from J, leaving 11 bases between. CDR3 size: 12 residues. CDR3 bases: TGTGCCTGGAGTCCGTCACTAGGGACCCAGTACTTC. Amino acids: CAWSPSLGTQYF.

The chain couples TRBV28 to TRBJ2-1; 11 bases map to TRBD2. This CDR3 is built from 14 residues. Germline assignment: CDR1 MDHEN and CDR2 SYDVKM. Losses at the gene ends were 9 bases for V and 4 bases for J; bases not matched to a gene: 5. This CDR3 reads CASHLAGGYNEQFF. The DNA for the CDR3 is TGTGCCAGTCATCTAGCGGGAGGTTACAATGAGCAGTTCTTC.

The CDR3 DNA sequence: TGTGCCAGCAGCCGCACAGGAATTCAGGATGGTGAGCAGTTCTTC. Residues: CASSRTGIQDGEQFF. The J gene is TRBJ2-1, the V gene TRBV11-2; maybe TRBD1 (5 bases). The CDR3 is 15 residues long. From germline, CDR1 is SGHAT and CDR2 FQNNGV. V was shortened by 5 bases and J by 9 bases, with 20 bases between the two germline ends. Drawing the rest from reference TRBV11-2 and TRBJ2-1, the complete variable domain is EAGVAQSPRYKIIEKRQSVAFWCNPISGHATLYWYQQILGQGPKLLIQFQNNGVVDDSQLPKDRFSAERLKGVDSTLKIQPAKLEDSAVYLCASSRTGIQDGEQFFGPGTRLTVL.

V usage is TRBV13 and J usage is TRBJ2-2; TRBD2 aligns across 16 bases. This CDR3 comprises 17 residues. Trimming cost V 11 bases and J 5 bases; bases outside gene matches: 11. Germline values: CDR1 PRHDT, CDR2 FYEKMQ (reference sequence). The CDR3 here is CAAPGTSGRENTGELFF. The CDR3 DNA follows: TGTGCCGCACCCGGGACTAGCGGGAGGGAAAATACCGGGGAGCTGTTTTTT. The whole variable domain, filled in from reference TRBV13 and TRBJ2-2, reads AAGVIQSPRHLIKEKRETATLKCYPIPRHDTVYWYQQGPGQDPQFLISFYEKMQSDKGSIPDRFSAQQFSDYHSELNMSSLELGDSALYFCAAPGTSGRENTGELFFGEGSRLTVL.

This chain uses TRBV19 with TRBJ2-1, with D hard to call. The V gene lost 3 bases and the J gene lost 1 base, with 13 bases spanning the gap. In germline, CDR1 is LNHDA, CDR2 SQIVND (reference sequence). There are 16 residues in the CDR3. As DNA, the CDR3 is TGTGCCAGTAGTATTCATCCTGTCGGGTCCTACAATGAGCAGTTCTTC. This codes for CASSIHPVGSYNEQFF.

This sequence joins TRBV27 and TRBJ2-1; D is uncertain. V was trimmed by 0 bases and J by 2 bases, leaving 8 bases between them. Germline V gene lookup returns CDR1 MNHEY and CDR2 SMNVEV (reference sequence). The CDR3 extends over 15 amino acids. In DNA form, the CDR3 reads TGTGCCAGCAGTTTATCGATGTCTACCTACAATGAGCAGTTCTTC. This gives the protein CASSLSMSTYNEQFF.

The V gene is TRBV9, the J gene TRBJ2-6; 10 nucleotides align to TRBD1. CDR1 is SGDLS and CDR2 is YYNGEE in the germline V gene. The CDR3 extends over 17 amino acids. V gave up 3 bases and J gave up 2 bases; unmatched junction bases: 5. CDR3 region: CASSARQGATGANVLTF. DNA of the CDR3: TGTGCCAGCAGCGCCCGACAGGGGGCTACTGGGGCCAACGTCCTGACTTTC.

The chain combines TRBV13 with TRBJ1-1, with TRBD1 identical over 9 bases. Germline V gene sequence: CDR1 PRHDT, CDR2 FYEKMQ (reference sequence). J lost 4 bases, V lost 1 base, and 16 bases had no gene match. CDR3 size: 19 residues. CDR3 sequence reads: CASSLELGTGRSGGTEAFF. The CDR3 DNA reads as TGTGCCAGCAGCTTAGAGCTTGGGACAGGGAGATCTGGGGGCACTGAAGCTTTCTTT.